This passage covers 5 T cell receptor beta chains from one sample sequenced in a study of radiotherapy plus CTLA-4 blockade in lung cancer. This table comes from immunoSEQ multiplex PCR, and its TCRdb copy is limited to in-frame clones, with some not included. Here the sample spans around 99,000 clones, 88% being singletons. Material: peripheral blood, obtained from a patient treated with radiotherapy plus ipilimumab. Source of these receptors: a human donor with non-small cell lung cancer that progressed on radiotherapy plus ipilimumab.

The rearrangement uses TRBV28 and TRBJ2-1, with 14 bases fitting TRBD2. Germline V gene sequence: CDR1 MDHEN, CDR2 SYDVKM. The junction had 14 bases not matched to a gene; V was cut back by 4 bases and J by 6 bases. The CDR3 has 19 residues. This CDR3 is CASSSYGLAGGNKGNEQFF. The DNA for the CDR3 is TGTGCCAGCAGTTCCTACGGACTAGCGGGAGGTAATAAGGGCAATGAGCAGTTCTTC.

This rearrangement joins TRBV7-3 to TRBJ2-1; unclear D gene. This CDR3 has 15 amino acids. Germline V gene data show CDR1 as SGHTA and CDR2 as FQGTGA. Trimming took off 2 bases at V and 5 bases at J, with 13 bases between the two ends. The CDR3 sequence: CASSLGTASNNEQFF. The CDR3 region has the DNA TGTGCCAGCAGCTTAGGTACAGCGAGCAACAATGAGCAGTTCTTC.

The gene calls are TRBV30 and TRBJ2-5, with 9 bases identical to TRBD2. CDR1 GTSNPN and CDR2 SVGIG come from the germline V gene (reference sequence). The CDR3 is 16 amino acids. V trimming: 0 bases; J trimming: 5 bases; junction bases outside the gene matches: 10. CDR3 region: CAWSVRASGIRETQYF. The CDR3 bases are TGTGCCTGGAGTGTACGGGCTAGCGGGATCAGGGAGACCCAGTACTTC.

The chain recombines TRBV11-2 with TRBJ2-2; 7 bases align to TRBD1. The length of the CDR3 is 19 residues. Trimming took 4 bases from V and 1 from J; bases not matched to a gene: 15. Germline-derived CDR1 and CDR2 are SGHAT and FQNNGV. DNA for the CDR3: TGTGCCAGCAGCTCTTCACCGTTAGGGGGCGCGGGGAACACCGGGGAGCTGTTTTTT. The encoded protein is CASSSSPLGGAGNTGELFF.

The chain has TRBV27 and TRBJ2-3; TRBD1 is a possible D gene (6 bases). This CDR3 spans 16 amino acids. Trimming took 5 bases from V and 2 from J, leaving 17 bases between them. Looked up from germline, CDR1 is MNHEY and CDR2 is SMNVEV (reference sequence). CDR3 sequence (DNA): TGTGCCAGCAGTCCCGCTGCAGGGGATTACACAGATACGCAGTATTTT. This sequence encodes CASSPAAGDYTDTQYF.